This T cell receptor beta chain was sequenced for a study of cytomegalovirus exposure and HLA in healthy donors (dated by TCRdb to 2016 to 2017). With regard to the full study: A later analysis indicated that the 130 or so validation repertoires were generated on the platform also employed for the roughly 650 repertoires of the first cohort. A separate validation cohort of 100 to 150 different subjects was used in addition to the 666-subject first cohort. To predict cytomegalovirus infection status, the study combined high-throughput TCR immunosequencing, statistical association of individual TCRs with disease status, and machine learning. The study was designed to test whether signatures of past pathogen exposure could be identified by cataloging public T cell receptors. Results the study describes overall, beyond this receptor: Of the cluster scores, 90% to 95% were above 0 in a later analysis, which found that TCRs clustered in the first cohort also tended to co-occur in the 95 to 150 validation repertoires. Most TCR sequences were seen in very few donors, while some public TCRs were found in many individuals. The classifier was reported to diagnose cytomegalovirus status with high specificity and sensitivity in both the original cohort and the validation cohort. It was suggested by the authors that the approach could potentially be generalized to other disease states and immunological phenotypes. A later analysis lacked HLA typing for the validation cohort, so it scored co-occurrence in that cohort across all 120 or so repertoires. In the study, around 150 TCR beta chains were listed as associated with cytomegalovirus. A few of the identified cytomegalovirus-associated TCR beta chains were confirmed in vitro to be specific for cytomegalovirus antigens.

Its CDR3 holds 13 amino acids, cysteine through phenylalanine. The retained sequence is limited to the CDR3, 39 bases, with the frame set at the first base. Relative to germline, V is missing 4 bases and J is missing 10 bases, with 9 bases of the junction outside any gene match. For CDR1 and CDR2, the germline V gene lists MNHEY and SVGAGI. The donors belonged to the validation cohort of 120 subjects, which was separate from the roughly 680-subject first cohort. Concerning this clone: The antigen it recognizes is unknown. Base qualities are not provided; no much larger clone lies one nucleotide away.

Receptors were amplified or captured by the immunoSEQ multiplex PCR assay. The source study handled its data this way. A statistical classification framework was built to diagnose cytomegalovirus status from the catalog of TCR beta chain sequences. Held by TCRdb, this immuneACCESS table contains in-frame sequences only and omits some clones. Under half of the omission traces to an unresolved V gene where checked; the cause of the rest is unknown. For V, J and clone size, that table is used; D and trimming come from the DNA. This sample holds approximately 71,000 clones; about 90% were observed only once. Approximately 3.4% of the sample is taken by the ten largest.

The receptor comes from a man aged 18 to 29 in good health and CMV-seronegative. The source material was PBMCs. The rearranged chain carries TRBV6-5 and TRBJ1-1; 7 nucleotides in the junction match TRBD1. In nucleotides, the sequence is TGTGCCAGCAGTTCATGGACAGGAATAGTAGCTTTCTTT. It translates to CASSSWTGIVAFF.